This T cell receptor beta chain was sequenced during a study of cytomegalovirus exposure and HLA in healthy donors. General study points: Listed as cytomegalovirus-associated were over 150 TCR beta chains.

Vbeta (60) and Jbeta (13) primers were used in the PCR. In the original processing: Approximately 73 million unique TCR beta chains, 9 million to 12 million shared, were counted in a later analysis. The method was immunoSEQ multiplex PCR; TCRdb's version includes in-frame clones alone and lacks a portion of them. V and J calls and clone size are copied from that table; D and trimming were computed from the DNA. The repertoire has 150,000 to 200,000 clones, about 71% of them found once; the top ten carry less than 3.5%. This clone is categorized as medium-sized (0.01 to 0.1%). Its specificity is not known. CDR1 and CDR2 from the germline V gene are MNHEY and SMNVEV (reference sequence). The CDR3 loop spans 14 amino acids. V lost 4 bases and J lost 1, with 8 bases in between.

This chain joins TRBV27 and TRBJ2-1, with D possibly matching TRBD2 (6 bases). The receptor comes from a woman in her 40s in good health and CMV-seropositive. Specimen: PBMCs. The chain's CDR3 is CASSSGGSYNEQFF. In DNA, the CDR3 is TGTGCCAGCAGTTCCGGAGGGTCCTACAATGAGCAGTTCTTC.